A selection of T cell receptor beta chains follows, all from one sample in a study of T-cell reconstitution after alpha-beta-depleted transplantation in children. One entry per CDR3 protein results from TCRdb running MiXCR on the PCR reads. In the table there are roughly 400,000 distinct CDR3 sequences, around two fifths of which are singletons. The specimen was PBMCs, collected before TCRalphabeta/CD19-depleted stem cell transplant. Receptors originate from a girl aged 2 to 9 with aplastic anemia, due to receive a stem cell transplant. Each CDR3 is given with its conserved first and last residue. The order of the fields is D gene, V gene, J gene, clone size, CDR3 protein, CDR3 DNA. The D gene is left open where the match is weak. Only some rows state a clone size, as once, few, many or a class for expanded clones.

D gene: TRBD1; V gene: TRBV7-6; J gene: TRBJ1-2; clone size: once; CDR3 protein: CASSSYRGGYTF; CDR3 DNA: TGTGCCAGCAGCTCTTACAGGGGTGGCTACACCTTC
D gene: .; V gene: TRBV9; J gene: TRBJ2-2; clone size: few; CDR3 protein: CASSVEYTGELFF; CDR3 DNA: TGTGCCAGCAGCGTAGAGTACACCGGGGAGCTGTTTTTT
D gene: TRBD1; V gene: TRBV5-1; J gene: TRBJ1-4; clone size: few; CDR3 protein: CASRGTGLEKLFF; CDR3 DNA: TGCGCCAGCAGAGGGACAGGGTTAGAAAAACTGTTTTTT
D gene: .; V gene: TRBV7-2; J gene: TRBJ2-1; clone size: many; CDR3 protein: CASSLALGLGEQFF; CDR3 DNA: TGTGCCAGCAGCTTAGCCCTGGGATTGGGTGAGCAGTTCTTC
D gene: TRBD2; V gene: TRBV20-1; J gene: TRBJ2-7; clone size: many; CDR3 protein: CSSLTSGSSYEQYF; CDR3 DNA: TGCAGTTCCCTCACTAGCGGGAGCTCCTACGAGCAGTACTTC
D gene: TRBD2; V gene: TRBV20-1; J gene: TRBJ2-1; clone size: .; CDR3 protein: CSASDLMSGGPVPNEQFF; CDR3 DNA: TGCAGTGCTAGCGACCTTATGAGCGGGGGGCCCGTACCCAATGAGCAGTTCTTC
D gene: .; V gene: TRBV16; J gene: TRBJ1-5; clone size: many; CDR3 protein: CASSPDKGYQPQHF; CDR3 DNA: TGTGCCAGCAGCCCAGACAAGGGGTATCAGCCCCAGCATTTT
D gene: TRBD1; V gene: TRBV10-3; J gene: TRBJ1-5; clone size: few; CDR3 protein: CATRGTGAAQPQHF; CDR3 DNA: TGTGCCACGAGGGGGACAGGGGCGGCTCAGCCCCAGCATTTT
D gene: TRBD1; V gene: TRBV7-9; J gene: TRBJ2-7; clone size: once; CDR3 protein: CASSPGQGLSEQYF; CDR3 DNA: TGTGCCAGCAGTCCGGGACAGGGGTTAAGCGAGCAGTACTTC
D gene: .; V gene: TRBV5-1; J gene: TRBJ1-2; clone size: .; CDR3 protein: CASSPDLDRAGASGYTF; CDR3 DNA: TGCGCCAGCAGCCCAGACCTGGACCGAGCAGGAGCGTCTGGCTACACCTTC
D gene: TRBD2; V gene: TRBV4-3; J gene: TRBJ2-1; clone size: few; CDR3 protein: CASSQDWLAGSDEQFF; CDR3 DNA: TGCGCCAGCAGCCAAGACTGGCTAGCGGGATCCGATGAGCAGTTCTTC
D gene: .; V gene: TRBV4-1; J gene: TRBJ1-3; clone size: many; CDR3 protein: CASSQDKGTSSTSGNTIYF; CDR3 DNA: TGCGCCAGCAGCCAAGATAAGGGGACCTCCTCCACCTCTGGAAACACCATATATTTT
D gene: .; V gene: TRBV11-2; J gene: TRBJ2-2; clone size: few; CDR3 protein: CASSFSDVGELFF; CDR3 DNA: TGTGCCAGCAGCTTCTCGGACGTCGGGGAGCTGTTTTTT
D gene: .; V gene: TRBV4-1; J gene: TRBJ2-7; clone size: few; CDR3 protein: CASSQDWKDSASYEQYF; CDR3 DNA: TGCGCCAGCAGCCAAGATTGGAAGGACAGCGCGTCCTACGAGCAGTACTTC
D gene: .; V gene: TRBV6-1; J gene: TRBJ2-7; clone size: few; CDR3 protein: CASSDPYEQYF; CDR3 DNA: TGTGCCAGCAGTGACCCGTACGAGCAGTACTTC
D gene: .; V gene: TRBV28; J gene: TRBJ2-3; clone size: once; CDR3 protein: CASSLPPAGQDTQYF; CDR3 DNA: TGTGCCAGCAGTTTACCCCCAGCGGGACAGGATACGCAGTATTTT
D gene: .; V gene: TRBV3-1; J gene: TRBJ2-2; clone size: many; CDR3 protein: CASSQVGGVGTGELFF; CDR3 DNA: TGTGCCAGCAGCCAAGTCGGTGGAGTGGGGACCGGGGAGCTGTTTTTT
D gene: .; V gene: TRBV4-1; J gene: TRBJ2-5; clone size: .; CDR3 protein: CASSQDTGEETQYF; CDR3 DNA: TGCGCCAGCAGCCAAGATACGGGGGAAGAGACCCAGTACTTC
D gene: .; V gene: TRBV29-1; J gene: TRBJ2-5; clone size: .; CDR3 protein: CSVVSARGQETQYF; CDR3 DNA: TGCAGCGTTGTCTCGGCGAGGGGGCAAGAGACCCAGTACTTC
D gene: .; V gene: TRBV7-9; J gene: TRBJ2-7; clone size: .; CDR3 protein: CASSSNRDEQYF; CDR3 DNA: TGTGCCAGCAGCAGCAACAGGGACGAGCAGTACTTC
D gene: .; V gene: TRBV29-1; J gene: TRBJ1-1; clone size: .; CDR3 protein: CSVEDNGRGHRGTEAFF; CDR3 DNA: TGCAGCGTTGAAGATAACGGGAGGGGTCACCGTGGAACTGAAGCTTTCTTT
D gene: .; V gene: TRBV20-1; J gene: TRBJ1-1; clone size: .; CDR3 protein: CSAERRVNTEAFF; CDR3 DNA: TGCAGTGCAGAAAGACGGGTGAACACTGAAGCTTTCTTT
D gene: .; V gene: TRBV29-1; J gene: TRBJ2-1; clone size: .; CDR3 protein: CSVDNGSGSNEQFF; CDR3 DNA: TGCAGCGTTGATAACGGGAGTGGGAGCAATGAGCAGTTCTTC
D gene: .; V gene: TRBV20-1; J gene: TRBJ2-7; clone size: once; CDR3 protein: CSASVIQGGLYEQYF; CDR3 DNA: TGCAGTGCCAGCGTTATCCAGGGGGGCCTCTACGAGCAGTACTTC